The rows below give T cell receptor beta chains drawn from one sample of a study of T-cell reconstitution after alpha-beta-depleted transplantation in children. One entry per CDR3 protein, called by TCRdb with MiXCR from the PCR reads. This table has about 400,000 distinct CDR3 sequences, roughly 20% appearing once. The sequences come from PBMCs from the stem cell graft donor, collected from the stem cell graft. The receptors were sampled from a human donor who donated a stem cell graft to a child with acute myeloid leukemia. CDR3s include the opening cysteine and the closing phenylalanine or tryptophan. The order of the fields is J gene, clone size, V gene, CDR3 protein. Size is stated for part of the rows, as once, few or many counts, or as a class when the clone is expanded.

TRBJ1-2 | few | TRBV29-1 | CSVDRFGGSGGYTF
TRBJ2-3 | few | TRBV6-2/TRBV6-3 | CASSVTGGAGDTQYF
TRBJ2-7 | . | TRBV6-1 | CASRREGAIYEQYF
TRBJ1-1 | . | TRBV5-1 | CASSSSFDRGTEAFF
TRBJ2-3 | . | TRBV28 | CASSWTSGSYTQYF
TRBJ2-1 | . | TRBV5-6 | CASSLGETYNEQFF
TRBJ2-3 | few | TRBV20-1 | CSARGLASTDTQYF
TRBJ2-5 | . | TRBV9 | CASSVGLAEETQYF
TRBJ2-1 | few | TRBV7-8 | CASSLLGVFDEQFF
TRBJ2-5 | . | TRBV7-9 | CASSSQEQETQYF
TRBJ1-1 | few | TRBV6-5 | CASSYSISDPEAFF
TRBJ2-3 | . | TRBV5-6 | CASSPPGGEGLDTQYF
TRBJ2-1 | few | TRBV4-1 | CATSGANEQFF
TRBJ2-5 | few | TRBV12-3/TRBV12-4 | CASSLGQKETQYF
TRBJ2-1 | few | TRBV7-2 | CASSPLQLYNEQFF
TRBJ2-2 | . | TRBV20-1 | CSARNRGRNTGELFF
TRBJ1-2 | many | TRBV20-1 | CSATGGDYGYTF
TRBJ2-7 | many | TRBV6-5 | CASGQGEDYEQYF
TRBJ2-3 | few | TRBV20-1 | CSAHYRGIERATFLDTQYF
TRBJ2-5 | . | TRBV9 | CASSETGGVQTQYF
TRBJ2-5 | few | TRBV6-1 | CASSSPRSISGETQYF
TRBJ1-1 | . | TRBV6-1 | CASSTRGDTEAFF
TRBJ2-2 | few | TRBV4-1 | CASSQEKGGRGNTGELFF
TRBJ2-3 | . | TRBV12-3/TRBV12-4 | CASSLLMTAQYF
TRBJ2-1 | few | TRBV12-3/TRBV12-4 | CASSLSGSGEQFF
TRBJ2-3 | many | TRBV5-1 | CASSLKADTQYF
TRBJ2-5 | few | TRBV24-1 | CATSEGTSGFQETQYF
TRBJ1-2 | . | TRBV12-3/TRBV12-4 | CASTMTRNYGYTF
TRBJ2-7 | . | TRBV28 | CASSVTGRSSYEQYF
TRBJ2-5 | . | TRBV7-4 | CASSLLGGQETQYF
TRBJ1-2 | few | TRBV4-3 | CASSLTGGFDYGYTF
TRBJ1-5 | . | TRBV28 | CASSLSAGDQPQHF
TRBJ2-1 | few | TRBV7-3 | CASSSQPAGTGGDEQFF
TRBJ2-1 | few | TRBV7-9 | CASSLSSGRDNEQFF
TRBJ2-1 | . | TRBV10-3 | CAITREGTSVGSEQFF
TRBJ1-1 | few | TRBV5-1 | CASSMEGPRDTEAFF
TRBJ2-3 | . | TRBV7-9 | CASSLSLAGVVDTQYF
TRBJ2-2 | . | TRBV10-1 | CAVTGAIGELFF
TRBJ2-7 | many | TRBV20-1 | CSARDTRTVHEQYF
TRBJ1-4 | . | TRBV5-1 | CASSPTPGQANEKLFF
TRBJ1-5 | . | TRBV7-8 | CASSTPSQPQHF
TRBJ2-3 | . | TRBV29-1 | CSVEDRLAGMSDTQYF
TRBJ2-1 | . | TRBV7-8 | CASSFVWGEQFF
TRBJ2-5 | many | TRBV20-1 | CSAPRALAETQYF
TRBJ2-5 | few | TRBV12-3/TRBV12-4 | CASSYSGVLETQYF
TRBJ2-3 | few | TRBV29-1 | CSGLLLSTDTQYF
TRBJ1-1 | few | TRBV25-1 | CATQERPNTEAFF
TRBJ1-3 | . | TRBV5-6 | CASSLRGVPSGNTIYF
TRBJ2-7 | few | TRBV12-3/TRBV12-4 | CASSFGTSGEQYF
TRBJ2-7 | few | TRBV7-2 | CASSLGRGSYEQYF
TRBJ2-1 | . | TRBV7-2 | CASSLPANHEQFF
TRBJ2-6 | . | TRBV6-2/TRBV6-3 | CASSYSGTGANVLTF
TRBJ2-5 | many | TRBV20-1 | CSALRAGEETQYF
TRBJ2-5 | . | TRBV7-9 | CASSSRDRAYQETQYF
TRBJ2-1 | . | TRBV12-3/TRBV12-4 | CASSLSETPYNEQFF
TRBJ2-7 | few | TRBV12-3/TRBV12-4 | CASSLADRYEQYF
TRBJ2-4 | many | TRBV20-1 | CSARAGAEAKNIQYF